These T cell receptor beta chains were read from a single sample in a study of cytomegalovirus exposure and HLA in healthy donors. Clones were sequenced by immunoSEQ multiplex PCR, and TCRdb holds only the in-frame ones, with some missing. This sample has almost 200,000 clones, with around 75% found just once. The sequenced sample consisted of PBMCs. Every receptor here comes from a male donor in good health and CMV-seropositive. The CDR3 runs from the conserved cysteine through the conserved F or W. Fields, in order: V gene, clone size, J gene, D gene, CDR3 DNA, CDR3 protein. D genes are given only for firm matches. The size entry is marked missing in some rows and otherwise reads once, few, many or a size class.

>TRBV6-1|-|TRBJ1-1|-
TGTGCCAGCAGTGATGAGGGGAACACTGAAGCTTTCTTT
CASSDEGNTEAFF
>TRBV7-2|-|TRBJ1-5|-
TGTGCCAGCAGCCACGGGTCCCTTAGCAATCAGCCCCAGCATTTT
CASSHGSLSNQPQHF
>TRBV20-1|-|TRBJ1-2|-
TGCAGCCCAGGCGGGAACTATGGCTACACCTTC
CSPGGNYGYTF
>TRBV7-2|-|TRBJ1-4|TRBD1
TGTGCCAGCAGCGCCGACAGGGTCGGTAATGAAAAACTGTTTTTT
CASSADRVGNEKLFF
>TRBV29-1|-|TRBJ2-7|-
TGCAGCGCGGGAAACAACGAGCAGTACTTC
CSAGNNEQYF
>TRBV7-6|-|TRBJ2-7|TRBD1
TGTGCCAGCAGCACCTTACTGGGACAGTCCTACGAGCAGTACTTC
CASSTLLGQSYEQYF
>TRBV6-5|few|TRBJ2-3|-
TGTGCCAGCAGCCTACTCCGGGGAGATACGCAGTATTTT
CASSLLRGDTQYF
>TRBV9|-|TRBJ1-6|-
TGTGCCAGCAGCGTAATAAGCAACTCCTATAATTCACCCCTCCACTTT
CASSVISNSYNSPLHF
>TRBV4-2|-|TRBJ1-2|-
TGTGCCAGCAGCCAAGATTTGGCAGGGGATGGCTACACCTTC
CASSQDLAGDGYTF
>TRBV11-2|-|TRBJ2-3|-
TGTGCCAGCAGCGTACAGGGAGACACGCAGTATTTT
CASSVQGDTQYF
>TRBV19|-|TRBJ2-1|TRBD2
TGTGCCAGTAACAATCCGGGACTAGCGTCCAATGAGCAGTTCTTC
CASNNPGLASNEQFF
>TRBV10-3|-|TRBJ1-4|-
TGTGCCATCAGTGAACAAGGGGCAACTAATGAAAAACTGTTTTTT
CAISEQGATNEKLFF
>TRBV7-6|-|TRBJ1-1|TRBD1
TGTGCCAGCAGCCTGACAGGGACCACTGAAGCTTTCTTT
CASSLTGTTEAFF
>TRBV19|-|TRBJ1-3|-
TGTGCCAGTCGCAATAGGGACATGGGAAACACCATATATTTT
CASRNRDMGNTIYF
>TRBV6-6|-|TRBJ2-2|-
TGTGCCAGCAGTTACGCGGATTCGAGGACCGGGGAGCTGTTTTTT
CASSYADSRTGELFF
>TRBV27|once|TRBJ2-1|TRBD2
TGTGCCACCTCAGGAGCGGGGGGGCTGGGTGAGCAGTTCTTC
CATSGAGGLGEQFF
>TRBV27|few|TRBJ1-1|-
TGTGCCAGCAGTTTAATGTGGCAGGGGATGATGAACACTGAAGCTTTCTTT
CASSLMWQGMMNTEAFF
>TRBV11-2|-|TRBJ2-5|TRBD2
TGTGCCAGCAGCTCTTCCGGGGGAGGGGTAGAGACCCAGTACTTC
CASSSSGGGVETQYF
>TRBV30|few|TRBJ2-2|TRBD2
TGTGCCTGGAGTCGGAGCGGGATTTCCGGGGAGCTGTTTTTT
CAWSRSGISGELFF
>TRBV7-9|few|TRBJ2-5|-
TGTGCCAGCAGCTTAGAACGCCCGCTAAGCCACTACTTC
CASSLERPLSHYF
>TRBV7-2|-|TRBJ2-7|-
TGTGCCAGCAGCAGATCGGCGGGTACCTACGAGCAGTACTTC
CASSRSAGTYEQYF
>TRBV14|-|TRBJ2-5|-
TGTGCCAGCAGCCCGCCGGGACTCAAAGAGACCCAGTACTTC
CASSPPGLKETQYF
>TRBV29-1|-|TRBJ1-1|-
TGCAGCGTTGTGTGGGGCCCTGAAGCTTTCTTT
CSVVWGPEAFF
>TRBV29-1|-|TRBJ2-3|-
TGCAGCGTTGGACAGGCAACTAGCACAGATACGCAGTATTTT
CSVGQATSTDTQYF
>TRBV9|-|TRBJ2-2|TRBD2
TGTGCCAGCAGCCCGGGGGGAATTCGAACTGGGGAGCTGTTTTTT
CASSPGGIRTGELFF